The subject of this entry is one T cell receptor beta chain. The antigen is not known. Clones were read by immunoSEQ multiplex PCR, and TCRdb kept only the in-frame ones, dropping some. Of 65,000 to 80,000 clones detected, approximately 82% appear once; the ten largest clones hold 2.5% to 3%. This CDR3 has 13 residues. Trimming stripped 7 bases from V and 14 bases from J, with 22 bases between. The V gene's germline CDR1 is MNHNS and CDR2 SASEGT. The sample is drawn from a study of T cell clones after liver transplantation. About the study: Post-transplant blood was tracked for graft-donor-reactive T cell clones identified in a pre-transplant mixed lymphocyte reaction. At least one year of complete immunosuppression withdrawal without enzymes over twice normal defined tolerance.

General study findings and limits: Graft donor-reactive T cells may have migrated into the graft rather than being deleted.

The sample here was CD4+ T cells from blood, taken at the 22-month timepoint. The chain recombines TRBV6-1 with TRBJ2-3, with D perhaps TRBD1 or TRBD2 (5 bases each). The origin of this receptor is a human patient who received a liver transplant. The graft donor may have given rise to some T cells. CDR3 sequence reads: CASKHRGTALPYF. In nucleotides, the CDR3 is TGTGCCAGCAAACATCGAGGGACGGCCCTTCCGTATTTT.